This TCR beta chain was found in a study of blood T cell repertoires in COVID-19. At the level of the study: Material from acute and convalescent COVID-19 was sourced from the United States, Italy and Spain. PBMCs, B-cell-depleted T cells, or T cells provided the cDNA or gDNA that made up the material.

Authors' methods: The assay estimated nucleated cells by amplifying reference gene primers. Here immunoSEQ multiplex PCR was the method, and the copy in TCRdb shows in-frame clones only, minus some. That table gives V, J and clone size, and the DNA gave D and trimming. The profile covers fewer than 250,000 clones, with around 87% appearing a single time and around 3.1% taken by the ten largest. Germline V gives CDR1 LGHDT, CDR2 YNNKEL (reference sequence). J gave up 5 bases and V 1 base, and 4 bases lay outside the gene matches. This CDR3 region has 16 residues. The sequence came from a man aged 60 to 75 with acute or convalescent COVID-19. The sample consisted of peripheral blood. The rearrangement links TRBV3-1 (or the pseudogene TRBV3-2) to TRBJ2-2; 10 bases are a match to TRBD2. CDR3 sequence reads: CASSQGAGGRTGELFF. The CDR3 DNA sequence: TGTGCCAGCAGCCAAGGAGCGGGGGGGCGGACCGGGGAGCTGTTTTTT.